This T cell receptor (beta chain) was obtained from a study of blood T cell repertoires in COVID-19. Turning to the study itself: Researchers got acute and convalescent COVID-19 samples from the United States, Italy and Spain. Sources were T cells, B-cell-depleted T cells, or PBMCs; the material itself was cDNA or gDNA.

Per germline, CDR1 SGHVS and CDR2 FQNEAQ. Trimming shortened V by 6 bases and J by 5 bases, and 19 bases separated the two germline ends. CDR3 length equals 15 residues. Per the authors' pipeline: Researchers report that nucleated cell counts were estimated from reference gene primer amplification. Method: immunoSEQ multiplex PCR; TCRdb's copy keeps in-frame clones and lacks some. Clone size and the V and J calls come from that table; the DNA yielded D and trimming. The data hold approximately 80,000 clones, with under 85% observed a single time. The V and J genes are TRBV7-8 and TRBJ2-5; maybe TRBD2 (6 bases). The sample comprised peripheral blood. The origin of this receptor is a human donor in a cohort sampled during active COVID-19. The CDR3 DNA follows: TGTGCCAGCAGGCCTCGGGGGATGCGAAGGGAGACCCAGTACTTC. This sequence encodes CASRPRGMRRETQYF.